This T cell receptor (beta chain) was identified in a study of blood T cell repertoires in COVID-19. Germline V gene data show CDR1 as MNHEY and CDR2 as SVGAGI. This CDR3 has 14 residues. V was clipped by 7 bases and J by 3 bases, with 12 bases between them. Method: immunoSEQ multiplex PCR; TCRdb's copy keeps in-frame clones and lacks some. Among roughly 190,000 clones listed, about 86% were seen once. The sequence was obtained from a man aged 25-45 years with active or convalescent COVID-19. V usage is TRBV6-5 and J usage is TRBJ2-2; possible D gene TRBD1, 6 bases. Sequencing was done on a sample of peripheral blood. The CDR3 DNA is TGTGCCAGCACGGTTACAGGGTACACCGGGGAGCTGTTTTTT. It encodes CASTVTGYTGELFF.